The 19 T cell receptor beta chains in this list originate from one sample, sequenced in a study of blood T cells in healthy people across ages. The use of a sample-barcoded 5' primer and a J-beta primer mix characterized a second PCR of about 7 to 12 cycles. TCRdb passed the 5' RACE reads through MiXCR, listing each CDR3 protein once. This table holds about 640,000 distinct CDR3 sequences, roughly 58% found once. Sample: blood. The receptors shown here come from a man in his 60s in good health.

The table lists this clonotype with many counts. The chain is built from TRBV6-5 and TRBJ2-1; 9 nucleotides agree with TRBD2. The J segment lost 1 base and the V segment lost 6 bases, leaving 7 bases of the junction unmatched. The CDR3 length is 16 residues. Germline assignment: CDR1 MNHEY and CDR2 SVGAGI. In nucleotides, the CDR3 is TGTGCCAGCAGCACCCGGGGACTAGCATCCTACAATGAGCAGTTCTTC. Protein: CASSTRGLASYNEQFF.

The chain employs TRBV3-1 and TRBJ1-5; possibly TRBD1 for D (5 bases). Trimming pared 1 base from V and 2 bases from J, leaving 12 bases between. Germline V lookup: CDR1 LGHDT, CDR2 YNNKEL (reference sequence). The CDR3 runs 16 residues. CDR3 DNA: TGTGCCAGCAGCCAAGCCGGGACGGAGGGCAATCAGCCCCAGCATTTT. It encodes CASSQAGTEGNQPQHF. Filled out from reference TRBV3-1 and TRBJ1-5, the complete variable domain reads DTAVSQTPKYLVTQMGNDKSIKCEQNLGHDTMYWYKQDSKKFLKIMFSYNNKELIINETVPNRFSPKSPDKAHLNLHINSLELGDSAVYFCASSQAGTEGNQPQHFGDGTRLSIL.

The CDR3 is CASSKGGLMNTEAFF. DNA of the CDR3: TGCGCCAGCAGCAAAGGGGGCTTAATGAACACTGAAGCTTTCTTT. V is TRBV5-1 and J is TRBJ1-1; 7 positions match TRBD1. The germline V gene encodes CDR1 SGHRS and CDR2 YFSETQ. With V trimmed by 4 bases and J by 0 bases, 6 bases remained unmatched. The CDR3 sequence is 15 residues long.

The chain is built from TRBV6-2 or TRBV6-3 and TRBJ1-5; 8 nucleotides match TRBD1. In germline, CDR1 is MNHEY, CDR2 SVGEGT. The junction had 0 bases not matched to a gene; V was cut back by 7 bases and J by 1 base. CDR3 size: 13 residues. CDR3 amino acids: CASNRGSNQPQHF. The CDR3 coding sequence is TGTGCCAGCAACAGGGGGAGCAATCAGCCCCAGCATTTT.

The CDR3 DNA reads as TGTGCCAGCAGCGCCGGGGTAGCGGGGAATGGAGAGACCCAGTACTTC. It encodes CASSAGVAGNGETQYF. The chain uses TRBV9 and TRBJ2-5, with 8 bases that match TRBD2. Per germline, CDR1 SGDLS and CDR2 YYNGEE. The CDR3 contains 16 residues. V shed 3 bases, J shed 4 bases, and the junction held 11 bases outside the gene matches.

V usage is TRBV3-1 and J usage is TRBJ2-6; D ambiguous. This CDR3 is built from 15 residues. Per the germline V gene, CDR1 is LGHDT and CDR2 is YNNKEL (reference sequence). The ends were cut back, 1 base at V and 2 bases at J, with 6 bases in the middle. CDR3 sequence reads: CASSQVGAGANVLTF. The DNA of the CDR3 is TGTGCCAGCAGCCAAGTTGGGGCTGGGGCCAACGTCCTGACTTTC.

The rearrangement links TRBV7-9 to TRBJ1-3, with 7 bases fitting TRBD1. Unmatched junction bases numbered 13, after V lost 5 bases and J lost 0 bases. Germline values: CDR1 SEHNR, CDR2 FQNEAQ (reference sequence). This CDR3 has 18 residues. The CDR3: CASSPEGGDLFSGNTIYF. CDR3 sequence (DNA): TGTGCCAGCAGCCCCGAAGGGGGCGACCTTTTCTCTGGAAACACCATATATTTT.

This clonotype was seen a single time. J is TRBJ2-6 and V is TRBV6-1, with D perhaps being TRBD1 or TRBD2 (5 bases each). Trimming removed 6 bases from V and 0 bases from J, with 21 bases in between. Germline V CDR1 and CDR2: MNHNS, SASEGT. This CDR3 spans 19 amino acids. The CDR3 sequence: CASRQYGPGPISGANVLTF. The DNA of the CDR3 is TGTGCCAGCAGACAATATGGCCCGGGACCCATCTCTGGGGCCAACGTCCTGACTTTC.

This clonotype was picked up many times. This CDR3 reads CASSPRGYSPLHF. The CDR3 bases are TGTGCCAGCAGTCCACGCGGGTATTCACCCCTCCACTTT. The chain uses TRBV27 and TRBJ1-6; D remains unclear. The length of the CDR3 is 13 residues. Germline V gives CDR1 MNHEY, CDR2 SMNVEV (reference sequence). With 5 bases removed from V and 8 bases from J, the gap between germline ends came to 10 bases.

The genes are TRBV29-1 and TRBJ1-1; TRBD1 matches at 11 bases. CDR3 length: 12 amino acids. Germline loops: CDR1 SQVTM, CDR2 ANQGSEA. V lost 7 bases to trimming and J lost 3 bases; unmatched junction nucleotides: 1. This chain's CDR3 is CSAGQGDTEAFF. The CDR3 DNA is TGCAGCGCGGGACAGGGGGACACTGAAGCTTTCTTT.

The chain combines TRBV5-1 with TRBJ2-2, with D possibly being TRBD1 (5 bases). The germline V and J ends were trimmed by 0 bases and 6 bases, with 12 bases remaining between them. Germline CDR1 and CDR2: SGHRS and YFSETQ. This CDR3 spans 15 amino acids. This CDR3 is CASSLAGMTAGELFF. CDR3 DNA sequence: TGCGCCAGCAGCTTGGCAGGGATGACGGCCGGGGAGCTGTTTTTT.

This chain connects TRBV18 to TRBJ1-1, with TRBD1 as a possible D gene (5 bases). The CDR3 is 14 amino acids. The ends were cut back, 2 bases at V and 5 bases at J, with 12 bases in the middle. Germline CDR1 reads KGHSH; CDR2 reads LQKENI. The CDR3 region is CASSPSGGETEAFF. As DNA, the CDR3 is TGTGCCAGCTCACCAAGTGGGGGGGAAACTGAAGCTTTCTTT.

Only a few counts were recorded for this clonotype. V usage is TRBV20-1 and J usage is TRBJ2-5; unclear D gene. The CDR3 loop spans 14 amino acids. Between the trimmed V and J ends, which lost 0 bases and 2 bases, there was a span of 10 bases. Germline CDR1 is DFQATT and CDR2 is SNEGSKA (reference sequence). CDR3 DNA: TGCAGTGCTAGAGATAAAGGTCAGCAAGAGACCCAGTACTTC. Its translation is CSARDKGQQETQYF.

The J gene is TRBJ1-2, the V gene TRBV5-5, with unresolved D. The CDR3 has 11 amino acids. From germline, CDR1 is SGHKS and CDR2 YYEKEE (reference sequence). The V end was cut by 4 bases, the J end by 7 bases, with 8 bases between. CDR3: CASSPGFGYTF. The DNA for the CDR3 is TGTGCCAGCAGCCCCGGGTTTGGCTACACCTTC.

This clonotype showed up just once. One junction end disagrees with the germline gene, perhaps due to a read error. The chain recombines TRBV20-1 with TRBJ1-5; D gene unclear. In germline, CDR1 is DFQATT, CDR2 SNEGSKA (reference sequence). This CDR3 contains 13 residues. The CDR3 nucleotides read TGCAGTGCTGGAGATGAGCCTAATCAGCCCCAGCATTTT. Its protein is CSAGDEPNQPQHF.

CDR3 in DNA: TGTGCCAGCAGCACCCGACTTACGAAGAACACTGAAGCTTTCTTT. Its protein is CASSTRLTKNTEAFF. The V and J genes are TRBV12-3 or TRBV12-4 and TRBJ1-1, with D uncertain. The CDR3 is 15 amino acids. The V and J ends lost 6 bases and 1 base respectively, with 15 bases between them.

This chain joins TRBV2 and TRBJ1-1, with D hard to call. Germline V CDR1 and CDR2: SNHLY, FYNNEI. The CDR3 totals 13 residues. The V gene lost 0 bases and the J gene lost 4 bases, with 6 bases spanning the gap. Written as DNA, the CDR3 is TGTGCCAGCAGTGAAGCAGATGGCACTGAAGCTTTCTTT. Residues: CASSEADGTEAFF.

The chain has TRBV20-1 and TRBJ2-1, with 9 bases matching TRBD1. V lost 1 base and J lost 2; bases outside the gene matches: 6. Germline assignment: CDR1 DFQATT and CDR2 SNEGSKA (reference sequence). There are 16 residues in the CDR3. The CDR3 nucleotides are TGCAGTGCTAGAGGAAAGAACAGGGGGCCCTACAATGAGCAGTTCTTC. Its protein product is CSARGKNRGPYNEQFF.

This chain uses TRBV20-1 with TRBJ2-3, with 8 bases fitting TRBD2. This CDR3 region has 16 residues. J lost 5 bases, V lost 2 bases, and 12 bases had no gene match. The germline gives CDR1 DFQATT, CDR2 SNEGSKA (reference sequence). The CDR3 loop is CSARPAGAGVGDTQYF. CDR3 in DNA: TGCAGTGCTAGACCCGCAGGAGCGGGGGTGGGAGATACGCAGTATTTT.